What follows are 28 T cell receptor beta chains derived from one specimen sequenced in a study of T cell responses to AZD1222 COVID-19 vaccine. Sequencing was performed with immunoSEQ multiplex PCR; in TCRdb, only in-frame clones are kept and a portion is missing. The table records 100,000 to 150,000 clones, over 85% of them present only once. Sequences were derived from peripheral blood, sampled 28 days after the second AZD1222 dose. These receptors were collected from an adult who received the AZD1222 COVID-19 vaccine.

The rearrangement joins TRBV7-2 to TRBJ1-5, with unresolved D. The germline CDR1 and CDR2 sequences are SGHTA and FQGNSA. The ends were cut back, 1 base at V and 0 bases at J, with 10 bases in the middle. The CDR3 has 16 amino acids. CDR3 amino acids: CASSLGGGFSNQPQHF. CDR3 bases: TGTGCCAGCAGCTTAGGTGGAGGGTTTAGCAATCAGCCCCAGCATTTT. Full variable domain (remainder filled in from reference TRBV7-2 and TRBJ1-5): GAGVSQSPSNKVTEKGKDVELRCDPISGHTALYWYRQSLGQGLEFLIYFQGNSAPDKSGLPSDRFSAERTGGSVSTLTIQRTQQEDSAVYLCASSLGGGFSNQPQHFGDGTRLSIL.

V gene TRBV25-1 combines with J gene TRBJ1-4; weak D call: TRBD1 (5 bases). Germline V CDR1 and CDR2: MGHDK, SYGVNS. The CDR3 is made up of 15 amino acids. Trimming stripped 4 bases from V and 7 bases from J, with 16 bases between. CDR3 loop: CASSVGWGGREKLFF. The CDR3 nucleotides read TGTGCCAGCAGTGTAGGGTGGGGGGGACGTGAAAAACTGTTTTTT. Using reference TRBV25-1 and TRBJ1-4 for the parts outside the CDR3, the full variable domain is EADIYQTPRYLVIGTGKKITLECSQTMGHDKMYWYQQDPGMELHLIHYSYGVNSTEKGDLSSESTVSRIRTEHFPLTLESARPSHTSQYLCASSVGWGGREKLFFGSGTQLSVL.

The rearrangement links TRBV7-2 to TRBJ2-7; no clear D. The germline V gene has CDR1 SGHTA and CDR2 FQGNSA. The CDR3 is 14 amino acids. The V end lost 5 bases, the J end lost 5 bases, and 16 bases lay between the germline ends. CDR3 DNA sequence: TGTGCCAGCAGCCCTGGTCCCGTCCAAAACGAGCAGTACTTC. Translating it yields CASSPGPVQNEQYF.

This chain joins TRBV2 and TRBJ2-5, with TRBD2 matching over 9 bases. Germline V gene sequence: CDR1 SNHLY, CDR2 FYNNEI. CDR3 length: 15 residues. V shed 4 bases and J 4 bases; nucleotides not matched to a gene: 7. The CDR3 DNA sequence: TGTGCCAGCAGTGGGAGGCTAGCGGGAAGAGAGACCCAGTACTTC. Translating gives CASSGRLAGRETQYF.

This chain's CDR3 is CASSLGRGSQPQHF. CDR3 coding DNA: TGTGCCAGCAGTTTAGGGAGGGGCAGCCAGCCCCAGCATTTT. V gene TRBV28 combines with J gene TRBJ1-5; possible D gene TRBD1, 5 bases. There are 14 residues in the CDR3. V gave up 2 bases and J gave up 7 bases, with 12 bases separating them. Germline V CDR1 and CDR2: MDHEN, SYDVKM.

The V and J genes are TRBV6-6 and TRBJ2-3; 10 nucleotides align to TRBD2. The CDR3 is made up of 17 amino acids. CDR1 and CDR2 from the germline V gene are MNHNY and SVGAGI (reference sequence). Unmatched junction bases numbered 10, after V lost 5 bases and J lost 2 bases. DNA for the CDR3: TGTGCCAGCAGTCTGGGTCGAGCGGGGGGGGTCACAGATACGCAGTATTTT. Encoded protein: CASSLGRAGGVTDTQYF.

This clone was counted once. The chain joins TRBV6-5 to TRBJ2-7; TRBD1 matches at 10 bases. J was trimmed by 4 bases and V by 6 bases; bases with no gene match: 9. The CDR3 loop spans 15 amino acids. Germline V gene sequence: CDR1 MNHEY, CDR2 SVGAGI. CDR3 protein: CASRYRDRGFYEQYF. The CDR3 nucleotides are TGTGCCAGCAGGTATCGGGACAGGGGCTTTTACGAGCAGTACTTC.

The genes are TRBV11-3 and TRBJ2-3; either TRBD1 or TRBD2 may supply D (6 bases each). This CDR3 spans 15 amino acids. Per germline, CDR1 SGHNT and CDR2 YENEEA. V lost 5 bases and J lost 3, with 15 bases in between. The CDR3: CASSPGGRVTDTQYF. CDR3 bases: TGTGCCAGCAGCCCCGGGGGCAGGGTTACAGATACGCAGTATTTT.

This chain uses TRBV11-2 with TRBJ2-1; D remains unclear. CDR3 length: 16 residues. Germline V gene lookup returns CDR1 SGHAT and CDR2 FQNNGV. Between the trimmed V and J ends, which lost 1 base and 3 bases, there was a span of 13 bases. CDR3: CASSLVSTKVYNEQFF. CDR3 nucleotide sequence: TGTGCCAGCAGCTTAGTTTCTACGAAGGTCTACAATGAGCAGTTCTTC.

V gene TRBV20-1 combines with J gene TRBJ1-4, with D unclear. This CDR3 is built from 11 residues. The germline gives CDR1 DFQATT, CDR2 SNEGSKA (reference sequence). The germline V and J ends were trimmed by 4 bases and 9 bases, with 9 bases remaining between them. The CDR3 protein is CSAKGRQKLFF. The CDR3 nucleotides read TGCAGTGCTAAGGGCAGGCAAAAACTGTTTTTT.

This chain links TRBV3-1 (or the pseudogene TRBV3-2) with TRBJ2-1; 10 nucleotides align to TRBD2. CDR1 LGHDT and CDR2 YNNKEL come from the germline V gene (reference sequence). The CDR3 runs 16 residues. The V segment lost 6 bases and the J segment 0 bases; nucleotides outside the gene matches: 5. In DNA form, the CDR3 reads TGTGCCAGCAGTCGGACTAGCGGAAGCTCCTACAATGAGCAGTTCTTC. Amino acid sequence: CASSRTSGSSYNEQFF.

CDR3 in DNA: TGCAGCGTGCGTGGGCGGGCTAATGAAAAACTGTTTTTT. It translates to CSVRGRANEKLFF. This chain uses TRBV29-1 with TRBJ1-4; unclear D gene. Trimming took 6 bases from V and 3 from J, leaving 11 bases between them. The CDR3 has 13 amino acids. Per germline, CDR1 SQVTM and CDR2 ANQGSEA.

This chain links TRBV24-1 with TRBJ2-2; D perhaps matches TRBD1 (5 bases). Between the trimmed V and J ends, which lost 3 bases and 1 base, there was a span of 17 bases. Germline V gene data show CDR1 as KGHDR and CDR2 as SFDVKD. The CDR3 sequence is 18 residues long. This CDR3 reads CATSDPGRTPGNTGELFF. CDR3 sequence (DNA): TGTGCCACCAGTGATCCCGGACGGACACCCGGGAACACCGGGGAGCTGTTTTTT.

The rearrangement joins TRBV6-5 to TRBJ1-2; 11 nucleotides align to TRBD1. Germline V gene sequence: CDR1 MNHEY, CDR2 SVGAGI. This CDR3 is built from 14 residues. V shed 5 bases, J shed 11 bases, and the junction held 10 bases outside the gene matches. The CDR3 loop is CASSLIEGQGGYTF. In nucleotides, the CDR3 is TGTGCCAGCAGTCTCATCGAGGGACAGGGGGGTTACACCTTC.

DNA of the CDR3: TGTGCCAGCAGTGTGGGACTAGCGGCCTACGAGCAGTACTTC. Its translation is CASSVGLAAYEQYF. The chain uses TRBV2 and TRBJ2-7, with 11 positions matching TRBD2. Germline CDR1 and CDR2: SNHLY and FYNNEI. The CDR3 spans 14 residues. Trimming at V came to 4 bases and at J to 2 bases, leaving 1 base not matched to a gene.

This sequence joins TRBV7-6 and TRBJ2-7; 8 bases are shared with TRBD2. The V gene's germline CDR1 is SGHVS and CDR2 FNYEAQ. With 5 bases clipped from V and 3 bases from J, the junction kept 3 bases outside the gene matches. The CDR3 covers 13 residues. The CDR3: CASSPTSGYEQYF. Here the CDR3 DNA reads TGTGCCAGCAGCCCTACTAGCGGCTACGAGCAGTACTTC.

The genes are TRBV7-8 and TRBJ1-1, with TRBD1 matching over 8 bases. CDR1 is SGHVS, CDR2 FQNEAQ, per germline. The CDR3 loop spans 15 amino acids. V lost 4 bases and J lost 3; bases outside the gene matches: 7. CDR3 amino acids: CASSSQQGADTEAFF. The DNA of the CDR3 is TGTGCCAGCAGCTCCCAGCAGGGGGCGGACACTGAAGCTTTCTTT.

This sequence joins TRBV6-5 and TRBJ1-5; the D gene is possibly TRBD1 (6 bases). The CDR3 spans 15 residues. Per the germline V gene, CDR1 is MNHEY and CDR2 is SVGAGI. Trimming removed 6 bases at V and 0 bases at J, with 12 bases between. The CDR3 DNA is TGTGCCAGCAGATTGGACAGCAATAGCAATCAGCCCCAGCATTTT. Its translation: CASRLDSNSNQPQHF.

This clone was found once. This rearrangement joins TRBV7-2 to TRBJ2-1, with TRBD1 as a possible D gene (5 bases). There are 14 residues in the CDR3. CDR1 SGHTA and CDR2 FQGNSA come from the germline V gene. V lost 1 base and J lost 7, with 11 bases in between. For the CDR3, the DNA is TGTGCCAGCAGCTTAGGACACCCAGGGAATGAGCAGTTCTTC. Translating gives CASSLGHPGNEQFF.

The chain recombines TRBV6-5 with TRBJ1-2, with 11 bases that match TRBD1. The ends lost 4 bases at V and 4 bases at J; junction bases unmatched: 2. The CDR3 sequence is 14 residues long. Germline assignment: CDR1 MNHEY and CDR2 SVGAGI. For the CDR3, the DNA is TGTGCCAGCAGTTCCGGGACAGGGGGCTATGGCTACACCTTC. This sequence encodes CASSSGTGGYGYTF.

The chain links TRBV10-3 to TRBJ1-1; D not resolved. There are 16 residues in the CDR3. V lost 4 bases to trimming and J lost 1 base, with 16 bases between them. CDR1 is ENHRY, CDR2 SYGVKD, per germline. CDR3 nucleotide sequence: TGTGCCATCAGTGGAAGTGAAGGCAAAGGGAACACTGAAGCTTTCTTT. Encoded protein: CAISGSEGKGNTEAFF.

This sequence joins TRBV19 and TRBJ1-2, with D unclear. V dropped 2 bases and J dropped 3 bases, with 7 bases sitting between them. This CDR3 is built from 13 residues. Looked up from germline, CDR1 is LNHDA and CDR2 is SQIVND (reference sequence). CDR3 amino acids: CASSIRFDYGYTF. The CDR3 nucleotides read TGTGCCAGTAGTATACGGTTCGACTATGGCTACACCTTC.

The chain carries TRBV28 and TRBJ1-3; 8 bases line up with TRBD1. Trimming at V came to 6 bases and at J to 7 bases, leaving 5 bases not matched to a gene. CDR3 length equals 13 residues. Germline loops: CDR1 MDHEN, CDR2 SYDVKM. The CDR3 reads CASSWDRSNTIYF. CDR3 coding DNA: TGTGCCAGCAGCTGGGACAGGTCGAACACCATATATTTT.

The V call is TRBV19, the J call TRBJ1-1, with D perhaps matching TRBD1 (5 bases). Germline CDR1 LNHDA, CDR2 SQIVND (reference sequence). This CDR3 comprises 14 residues. V lost 3 bases to trimming and J lost 4 bases, with 12 bases between them. CDR3 DNA sequence: TGTGCCAGTAGTATCCGGGACCCGGGCACTGAAGCTTTCTTT. Its translation is CASSIRDPGTEAFF.

This rearrangement joins TRBV6-5 to TRBJ1-4, with a possible D match to TRBD1 (6 bases). The germline V gene encodes CDR1 MNHEY and CDR2 SVGAGI. This CDR3 spans 16 amino acids. Deletions cut 0 bases from V and 12 bases from J, with 20 bases between. In DNA form, the CDR3 reads TGTGCCAGCAGTTACTCCACGCTTAAACAGGGAGGGGAACTGTTTTTT. Translation gives CASSYSTLKQGGELFF.

V gene TRBV28 combines with J gene TRBJ2-7; D call uncertain. Germline V CDR1 and CDR2: MDHEN, SYDVKM. This CDR3 contains 14 residues. V was trimmed by 3 bases and J by 6 bases, leaving 15 bases between them. In DNA form, the CDR3 reads TGTGCCAGCAGTTTTATGGGGTTTCGTGGCGAGCAGTACTTC. Its protein is CASSFMGFRGEQYF.

This clone was seen only once. The chain combines TRBV12-3 or TRBV12-4 with TRBJ1-2; D not resolved. This CDR3 region has 13 residues. The V gene lost 0 bases and the J gene lost 6 bases, with 8 bases spanning the gap. CDR3 sequence: CASSLARVDGYTF. As DNA, the CDR3 is TGTGCCAGCAGTTTAGCGCGGGTTGATGGCTACACCTTC.

The CDR3 protein is CASSLSRGGGPYNEQFF. For the CDR3, the DNA is TGCGCCAGCAGCTTAAGCCGAGGAGGGGGGCCGTACAATGAGCAGTTCTTC. The V call is TRBV5-1, the J call TRBJ2-1; D could derive from TRBD1 or TRBD2 (6 bases each). The germline CDR1 and CDR2 sequences are SGHRS and YFSETQ. The CDR3 has 17 amino acids. With 2 bases removed from V and 4 bases from J, the gap between germline ends came to 19 bases.